These T cell receptor beta chains were read from a single sample in a study of vaccination effects on CD4 cells after COVID-19. Their specific antigens are unknown. Data came from immunoSEQ multiplex PCR; TCRdb stores just in-frame clones and leaves some out. Among 60,000 to 75,000 clones listed, more than 65% were seen once. The specimen comprised CD4+ T cells from PBMCs cultured with HIV peptides, sampled before COVID-19 vaccination. Every receptor here comes from a human donor who had a prior SARS-CoV-2 infection. Each CDR3 is given with its conserved first and last residue. A D gene is named only where the DNA matches it firmly. Clone size is shown for a subset of rows, as once, few, many or a class of expanded clone.

TRBJ2-1,.,.,TRBV7-3,CASGPGPSNEQFF,TGTGCCAGCGGCCCGGGACCTAGCAATGAGCAGTTCTTC
TRBJ2-5,.,.,TRBV5-1,CASSPVRGQETQYF,TGCGCCAGTTCCCCAGTGAGGGGGCAAGAGACCCAGTACTTC
TRBJ2-4,.,few,TRBV2,CASGWGVLAKNIQYF,TGTGCCAGCGGGTGGGGGGTTTTAGCCAAAAACATTCAGTACTTC
TRBJ1-1,.,.,TRBV5-4,CASSLTGARMNTEAFF,TGTGCCAGCAGCTTGACGGGGGCTAGAATGAACACTGAAGCTTTCTTT
TRBJ2-2,TRBD2,.,TRBV5-1,CASSLGSGGTGELFF,TGCGCCAGCAGCTTGGGGAGCGGGGGAACCGGGGAGCTGTTTTTT
TRBJ2-2,TRBD2,.,TRBV5-1,CASSFSGLETGELFF,TGCGCCAGCAGCTTTAGCGGGTTGGAGACCGGGGAGCTGTTTTTT
TRBJ2-3,.,.,TRBV7-3,CASSLTGGTDTQYF,TGTGCCAGCAGCTTAACGGGGGGCACAGATACGCAGTATTTT
TRBJ1-6,.,.,TRBV9,CASSVDSWSGAPLHF,TGTGCCAGCAGCGTAGATTCGTGGTCTGGTGCACCCCTCCACTTT
TRBJ2-3,.,.,TRBV24-1,CATSDLGYTDTQYF,TGTGCCACCAGTGATTTAGGGTATACAGATACGCAGTATTTT
TRBJ2-3,.,.,TRBV24-1,CAVTKGSTDTQYF,TGTGCCGTGACGAAGGGGAGCACAGATACGCAGTATTTT
TRBJ2-7,TRBD2,.,TRBV3-1/TRBV3-2,CASSRMTSGSEQYF,TGTGCCAGCAGCCGTATGACTAGCGGGAGTGAGCAGTACTTC
TRBJ2-1,TRBD2,few,TRBV3-1/TRBV3-2,CASSQAGGSYNEQFF,TGTGCCAGCAGCCAAGCGGGGGGGTCCTACAATGAGCAGTTCTTC
TRBJ1-1,.,.,TRBV5-1,CASSLFGMNTEAFF,TGCGCCAGCAGCTTGTTTGGCATGAACACTGAAGCTTTCTTT
TRBJ1-6,.,.,TRBV7-2,CASSLSPAPLHF,TGTGCCAGCAGCCTCTCCCCAGCACCCCTCCACTTT
TRBJ2-5,TRBD1,.,TRBV7-8,CATVLSNPDRQETQYF,TGTGCCACCGTGCTAAGTAACCCGGACAGGCAAGAGACCCAGTACTTC
TRBJ1-6,.,.,TRBV18,CASSPRPGVGNSPLHF,TGTGCCAGCTCACCAAGGCCAGGGGTAGGAAATTCACCCCTCCACTTT
TRBJ2-7,.,.,TRBV18,CASSPSGLYEQYF,TGTGCCAGCTCACCCAGCGGCCTCTACGAGCAGTACTTC
TRBJ1-3,.,.,TRBV5-1,CASSPAAGSGNTIYF,TGCGCCAGCAGCCCGGCGGCAGGGAGTGGAAACACCATATATTTT
TRBJ1-1,.,.,TRBV28,CASSLHTGIRTEAFF,TGTGCCAGCAGTTTACATACAGGGATAAGGACTGAAGCTTTCTTT
TRBJ1-2,.,.,TRBV5-1,CASSLGSGDFYGYTF,TGCGCCAGCAGCTTGGGGTCAGGGGATTTCTATGGCTACACCTTC
TRBJ2-5,TRBD2,.,TRBV20-1,CSASSGRIRETQYF,TGCAGTGCTAGTAGCGGGAGAATCCGAGAGACCCAGTACTTC
TRBJ2-2,TRBD2,.,TRBV5-1,CASSVGLAGGSAGELFF,TGCGCCAGCAGCGTGGGACTAGCGGGGGGAAGCGCCGGGGAGCTGTTTTTT
TRBJ1-2,TRBD1,.,TRBV30,CAWSYRDRVLYGYTF,TGTGCCTGGAGTTACCGGGACAGGGTGCTCTATGGCTACACCTTC
TRBJ1-1,.,.,TRBV7-2,CASTKKNSDTEAFF,TGTGCCAGCACTAAAAAGAACAGTGACACTGAAGCTTTCTTT
TRBJ2-1,.,.,TRBV7-3,CASSLGADNEQFF,TGTGCCAGCAGCTTAGGGGCCGACAATGAGCAGTTCTTC